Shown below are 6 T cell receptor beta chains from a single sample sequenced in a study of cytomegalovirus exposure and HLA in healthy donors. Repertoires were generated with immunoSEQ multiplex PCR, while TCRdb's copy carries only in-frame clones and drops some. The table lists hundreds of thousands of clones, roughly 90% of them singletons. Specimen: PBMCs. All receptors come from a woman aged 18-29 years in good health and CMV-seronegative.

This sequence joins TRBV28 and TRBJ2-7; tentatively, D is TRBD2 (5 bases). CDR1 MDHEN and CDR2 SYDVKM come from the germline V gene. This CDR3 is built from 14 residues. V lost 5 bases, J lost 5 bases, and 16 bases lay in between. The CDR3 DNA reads TGTGCCAGCAGTGCCACGGGAAGGCCCGACGAGCAGTACTTC. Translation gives CASSATGRPDEQYF.

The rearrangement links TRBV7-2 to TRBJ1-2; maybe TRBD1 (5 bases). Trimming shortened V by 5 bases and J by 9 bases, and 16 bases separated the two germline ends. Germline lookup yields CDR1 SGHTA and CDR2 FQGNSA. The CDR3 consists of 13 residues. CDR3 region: CASSQGVRARYTF. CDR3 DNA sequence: TGTGCCAGCAGCCAAGGGGTCAGGGCGCGCTACACCTTC.

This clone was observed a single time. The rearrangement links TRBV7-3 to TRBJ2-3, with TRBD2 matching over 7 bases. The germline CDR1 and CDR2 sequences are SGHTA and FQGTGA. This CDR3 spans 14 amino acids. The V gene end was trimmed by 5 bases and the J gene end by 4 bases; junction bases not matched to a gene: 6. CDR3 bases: TGTGCCAGCAGCCGCGGGAGTCCCGCAGATACGCAGTATTTT. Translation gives CASSRGSPADTQYF.

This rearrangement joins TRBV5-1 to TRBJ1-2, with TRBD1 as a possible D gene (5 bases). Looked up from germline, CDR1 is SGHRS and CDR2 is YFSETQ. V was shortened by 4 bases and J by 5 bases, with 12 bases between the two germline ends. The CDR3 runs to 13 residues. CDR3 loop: CASSTTDTYGYTF. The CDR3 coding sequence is TGCGCCAGCAGCACCACGGACACTTATGGCTACACCTTC.

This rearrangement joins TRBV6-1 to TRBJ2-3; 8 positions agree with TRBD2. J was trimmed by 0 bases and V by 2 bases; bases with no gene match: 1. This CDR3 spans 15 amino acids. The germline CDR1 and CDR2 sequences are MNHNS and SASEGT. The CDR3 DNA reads TGTGCCAGCAGTGAACTAGCGGGCAGCACAGATACGCAGTATTTT. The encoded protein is CASSELAGSTDTQYF.

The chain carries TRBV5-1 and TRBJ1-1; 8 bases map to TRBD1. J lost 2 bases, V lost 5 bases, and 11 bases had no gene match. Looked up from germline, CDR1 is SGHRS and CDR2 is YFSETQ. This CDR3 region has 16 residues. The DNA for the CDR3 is TGCGCCAGCAGTTCCGACAGGGGTATTGGTAACACTGAAGCTTTCTTT. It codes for CASSSDRGIGNTEAFF. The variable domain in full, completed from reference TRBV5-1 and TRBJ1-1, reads KAGVTQTPRYLIKTRGQQVTLSCSPISGHRSVSWYQQTPGQGLQFLFEYFSETQRNKGNFPGRFSGRQFSNSRSEMNVSTLELGDSALYLCASSSDRGIGNTEAFFGQGTRLTVV.